The present entry profiles one TCR beta chain with its context. This CDR3 has 17 amino acids. The V and J ends lost 4 bases and 0 bases respectively, with 13 bases between them. Germline V gene sequence: CDR1 LGHNA, CDR2 YSLEER. TCR beta VDJ and CDR3 were profiled, and genomic DNA was the template. TCRdb redid the calling of the reads with MiXCR, one entry per CDR3 protein. This sample yields around 430,000 distinct CDR3 sequences, of which approximately 32% are seen a single time; around 0.82% belongs to the top ten. The record originates from a study of CD8+CD57+ T cells in acquired aplastic anemia. Sequenced patients had shown CD8+CD57+ cell expansion by flow cytometry.

The sequence was collected from a human donor with aplastic anemia. The sample taken for sequencing was sorted CD4+, CD8+, or CD8+CD57+ T cells (not recorded which) from PBMCs. This chain links TRBV4-3 with TRBJ2-6, with D perhaps given as TRBD1 or TRBD2 (5 bases each). DNA for the CDR3: TGCGCCAGCAGCCCTACGCCTGGGACCTCTGGGGCCAACGTCCTGACTTTC. Its protein product is CASSPTPGTSGANVLTF.